These 5 T cell receptor beta chains originate from one sample sequenced in a study of neoadjuvant nivolumab and ipilimumab in lung cancer. Sequencing used immunoSEQ multiplex PCR; TCRdb keeps in-frame clones, though not all of them. Of around 20,000 clones detected, roughly three quarters appear once; the ten largest clones hold about 7%. Source: tumor tissue, taken after neoadjuvant nivolumab, alone or with ipilimumab, at or shortly before surgery. These TCRs come from an adult with non-small cell lung cancer.

This clone is termed medium-sized. The chain has TRBV6-5 and TRBJ2-7, with 7 bases aligning to TRBD2. There are 14 residues in the CDR3. CDR1 and CDR2 (germline): MNHEY, SVGAGI. The V segment lost 7 bases and the J segment 0 bases; nucleotides outside the gene matches: 6. The CDR3 nucleotides are TGTGCCAGCACCAACCCGGGGGGCTCCTACGAGCAGTACTTC. Translation: CASTNPGGSYEQYF.

This chain links TRBV9 with TRBJ2-5, with TRBD2 matching over 8 bases. This CDR3 is 14 amino acids long. Germline loops: CDR1 SGDLS, CDR2 YYNGEE. Germline trimming cut 3 bases from V and 3 bases from J; bases unmatched to any gene: 4. The CDR3 reads CASSAGLAEETQYF. CDR3 DNA sequence: TGTGCCAGCAGCGCAGGACTAGCTGAAGAGACCCAGTACTTC.

The J gene is TRBJ1-2, the V gene TRBV25-1, with TRBD1 identical over 8 bases. The ends lost 3 bases at V and 4 bases at J; junction bases unmatched: 7. This CDR3 contains 15 residues. Germline values: CDR1 MGHDK, CDR2 SYGVNS. CDR3 in amino acids: CASSETGARGYGYTF. The CDR3 nucleotides are TGTGCCAGCAGTGAGACAGGGGCACGCGGCTATGGCTACACCTTC.

This clone has just a few counts. The CDR3 loop is CASIPRGKNIQYF. The CDR3 DNA reads as TGTGCCAGCATACCGAGGGGGAAAAACATTCAGTACTTC. The chain recombines TRBV2 with TRBJ2-4; D is perhaps TRBD1 (6 bases). This CDR3 is 13 amino acids long. V was trimmed by 7 bases and J by 4 bases, leaving 11 bases between them. The V gene's germline CDR1 is SNHLY and CDR2 FYNNEI.

Only a few counts were recorded for this clone. The rearrangement uses TRBV5-4 and TRBJ2-3, with D perhaps being TRBD1 or TRBD2 (5 bases each). Germline-derived CDR1 and CDR2 are SGHNT and YYREEE (reference sequence). The CDR3 is 15 amino acids. V was clipped by 4 bases and J by 1 base, with 13 bases between them. As DNA, the CDR3 is TGTGCCAGCAGCGGTGGGACGCACGGCACAGATACGCAGTATTTT. This sequence encodes CASSGGTHGTDTQYF. Based on the CDR3 plus reference TRBV5-4 and TRBJ2-3, the full variable domain is ETGVTQSPTHLIKTRGQQVTLRCSSQSGHNTVSWYQQALGQGPQFIFQYYREEENGRGNFPPRFSGLQFPNYSSELNVNALELDDSALYLCASSGGTHGTDTQYFGPGTRLTVL.